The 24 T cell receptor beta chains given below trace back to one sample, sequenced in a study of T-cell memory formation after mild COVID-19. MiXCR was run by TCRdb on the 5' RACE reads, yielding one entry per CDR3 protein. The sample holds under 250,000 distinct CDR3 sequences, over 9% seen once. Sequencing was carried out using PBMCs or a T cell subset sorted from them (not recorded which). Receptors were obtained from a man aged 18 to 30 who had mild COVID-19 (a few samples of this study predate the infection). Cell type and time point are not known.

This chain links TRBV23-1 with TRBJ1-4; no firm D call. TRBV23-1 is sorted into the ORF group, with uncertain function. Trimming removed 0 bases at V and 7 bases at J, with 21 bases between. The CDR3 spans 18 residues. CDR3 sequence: CASSQSGQEMKLCEKLFF. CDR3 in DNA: TGCGCCAGCAGTCAATCAGGTCAGGAAATGAAGCTCTGTGAAAAACTGTTTTTT.

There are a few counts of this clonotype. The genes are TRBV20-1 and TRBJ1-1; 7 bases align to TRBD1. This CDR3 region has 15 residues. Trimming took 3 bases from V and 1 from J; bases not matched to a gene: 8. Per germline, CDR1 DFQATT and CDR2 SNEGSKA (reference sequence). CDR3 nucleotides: TGCAGTGCTAGTTGGCAGGGGGGCGAGAACACTGAAGCTTTCTTT. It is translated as CSASWQGGENTEAFF.

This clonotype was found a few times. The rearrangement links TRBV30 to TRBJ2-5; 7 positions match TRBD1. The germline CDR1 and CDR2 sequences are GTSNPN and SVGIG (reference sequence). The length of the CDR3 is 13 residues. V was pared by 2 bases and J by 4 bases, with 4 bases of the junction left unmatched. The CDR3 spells CAWSKKGAETQYF. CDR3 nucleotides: TGTGCCTGGAGTAAAAAGGGGGCAGAGACCCAGTACTTC.

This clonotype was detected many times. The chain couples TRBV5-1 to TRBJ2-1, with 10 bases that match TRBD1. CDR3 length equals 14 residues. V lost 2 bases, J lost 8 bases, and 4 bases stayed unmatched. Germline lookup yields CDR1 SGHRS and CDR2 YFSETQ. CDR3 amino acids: CASSFGQGEDEQFF. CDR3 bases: TGCGCCAGCAGCTTCGGACAGGGGGAGGATGAGCAGTTCTTC.

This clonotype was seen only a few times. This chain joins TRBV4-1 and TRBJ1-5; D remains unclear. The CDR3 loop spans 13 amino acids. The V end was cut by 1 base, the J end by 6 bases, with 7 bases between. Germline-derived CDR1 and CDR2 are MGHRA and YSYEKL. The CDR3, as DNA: TGCGCCAGCAGCCAAGGGGGTCCTCAGCCCCAGCATTTT. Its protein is CASSQGGPQPQHF.

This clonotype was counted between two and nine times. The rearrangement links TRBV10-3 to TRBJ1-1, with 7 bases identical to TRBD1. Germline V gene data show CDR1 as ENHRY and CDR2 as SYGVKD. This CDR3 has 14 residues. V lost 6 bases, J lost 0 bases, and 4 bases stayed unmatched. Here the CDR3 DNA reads TGTGCCATCAGCGAAGGGGGCGTGAACACTGAAGCTTTCTTT. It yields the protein CAISEGGVNTEAFF.

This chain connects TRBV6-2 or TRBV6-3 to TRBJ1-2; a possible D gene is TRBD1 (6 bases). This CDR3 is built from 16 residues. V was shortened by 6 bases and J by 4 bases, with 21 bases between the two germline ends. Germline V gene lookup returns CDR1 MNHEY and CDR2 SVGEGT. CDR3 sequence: CASSPRPGDNSYGYTF. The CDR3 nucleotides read TGTGCCAGCAGCCCCCGCCCAGGGGATAATAGCTATGGCTACACCTTC.

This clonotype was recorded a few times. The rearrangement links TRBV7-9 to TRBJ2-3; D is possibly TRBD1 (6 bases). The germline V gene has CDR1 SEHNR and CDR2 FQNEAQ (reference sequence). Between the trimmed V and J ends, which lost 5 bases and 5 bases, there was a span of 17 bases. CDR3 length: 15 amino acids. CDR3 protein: CASSIGTLVGDTQYF. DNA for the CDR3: TGTGCCAGCAGCATCGGGACACTAGTCGGAGATACGCAGTATTTT.

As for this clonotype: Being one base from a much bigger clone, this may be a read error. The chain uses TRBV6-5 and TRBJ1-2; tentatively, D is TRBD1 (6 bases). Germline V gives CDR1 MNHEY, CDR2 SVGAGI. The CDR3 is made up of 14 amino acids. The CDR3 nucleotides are TGTGCCAGCAGTGACTCCACCCGTAAACAGGGCTACCCCTTC. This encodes CASSDSTRKQGYPF.

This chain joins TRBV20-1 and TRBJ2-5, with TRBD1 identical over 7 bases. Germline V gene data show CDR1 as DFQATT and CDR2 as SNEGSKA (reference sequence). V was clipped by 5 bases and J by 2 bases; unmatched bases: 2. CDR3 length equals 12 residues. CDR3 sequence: CSAGTDQETQYF. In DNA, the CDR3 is TGCAGTGCTGGGACAGATCAAGAGACCCAGTACTTC.

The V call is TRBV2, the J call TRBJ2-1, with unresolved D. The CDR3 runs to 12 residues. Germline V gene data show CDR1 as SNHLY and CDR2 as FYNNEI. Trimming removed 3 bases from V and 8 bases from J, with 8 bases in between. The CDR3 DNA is TGTGCCAGCAGTGACCTAGTCCATGAGCAGTTCTTC. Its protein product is CASSDLVHEQFF.

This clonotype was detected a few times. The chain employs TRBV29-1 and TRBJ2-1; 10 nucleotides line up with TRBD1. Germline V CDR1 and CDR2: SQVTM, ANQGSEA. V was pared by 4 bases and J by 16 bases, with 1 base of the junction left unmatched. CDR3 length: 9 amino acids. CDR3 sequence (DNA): TGCAGCGTTGGGGACAGGGGTTTCTTC. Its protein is CSVGDRGFF.

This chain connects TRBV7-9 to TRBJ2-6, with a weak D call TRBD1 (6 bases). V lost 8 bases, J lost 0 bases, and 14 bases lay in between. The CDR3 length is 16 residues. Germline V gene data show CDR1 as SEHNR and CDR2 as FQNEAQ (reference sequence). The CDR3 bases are TGTGCCAGCCAGGACAGTCTAATCTCTGGGGCCAACGTCCTGACTTTC. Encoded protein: CASQDSLISGANVLTF.

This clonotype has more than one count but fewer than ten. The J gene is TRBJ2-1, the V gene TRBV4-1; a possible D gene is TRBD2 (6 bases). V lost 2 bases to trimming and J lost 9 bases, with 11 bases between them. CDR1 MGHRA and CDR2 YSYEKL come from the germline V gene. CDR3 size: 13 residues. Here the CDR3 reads CASSQPTGGEQFF. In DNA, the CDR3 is TGCGCCAGCAGCCAACCGACCGGGGGTGAGCAGTTCTTC.

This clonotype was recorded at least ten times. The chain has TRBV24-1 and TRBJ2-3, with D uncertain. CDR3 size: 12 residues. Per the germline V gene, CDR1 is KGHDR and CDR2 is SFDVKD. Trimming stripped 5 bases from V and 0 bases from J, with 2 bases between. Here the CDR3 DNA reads TGTGCCACCAGTGGGAGCACAGATACGCAGTATTTT. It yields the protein CATSGSTDTQYF.

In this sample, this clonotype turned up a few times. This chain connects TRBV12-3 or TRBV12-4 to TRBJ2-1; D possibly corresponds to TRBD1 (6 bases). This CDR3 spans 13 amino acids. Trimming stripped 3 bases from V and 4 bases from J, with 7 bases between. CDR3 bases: TGTGCCAGCAGTTTCACAGGGTACAATGAGCAGTTCTTC. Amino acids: CASSFTGYNEQFF.

The CDR3 sequence is CASIGVARGNEQFF. CDR3 DNA: TGTGCCAGCATAGGAGTGGCGAGGGGCAATGAGCAGTTCTTC. The chain joins TRBV7-2 to TRBJ2-1; D is tentatively TRBD1 or TRBD2 (5 bases each). Germline CDR1 SGHTA, CDR2 FQGNSA. This CDR3 spans 14 amino acids. The V end lost 7 bases, the J end lost 6 bases, and 16 bases lay between the germline ends.

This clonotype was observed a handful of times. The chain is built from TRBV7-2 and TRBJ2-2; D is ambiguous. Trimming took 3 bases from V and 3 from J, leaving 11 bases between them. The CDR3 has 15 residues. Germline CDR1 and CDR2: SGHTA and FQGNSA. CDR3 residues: CASSFGTTDTGELFF. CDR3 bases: TGTGCCAGCAGCTTCGGTACCACAGACACCGGGGAGCTGTTTTTT. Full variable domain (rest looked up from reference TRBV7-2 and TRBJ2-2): GAGVSQSPSNKVTEKGKDVELRCDPISGHTALYWYRQSLGQGLEFLIYFQGNSAPDKSGLPSDRFSAERTGGSVSTLTIQRTQQEDSAVYLCASSFGTTDTGELFFGEGSRLTVL.

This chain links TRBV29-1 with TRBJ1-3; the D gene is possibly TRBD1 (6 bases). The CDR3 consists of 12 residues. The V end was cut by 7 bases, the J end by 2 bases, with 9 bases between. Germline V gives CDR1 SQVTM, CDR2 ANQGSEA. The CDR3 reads CSAEGAGNTIYF. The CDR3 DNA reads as TGCAGCGCTGAGGGGGCTGGAAACACCATATATTTT.

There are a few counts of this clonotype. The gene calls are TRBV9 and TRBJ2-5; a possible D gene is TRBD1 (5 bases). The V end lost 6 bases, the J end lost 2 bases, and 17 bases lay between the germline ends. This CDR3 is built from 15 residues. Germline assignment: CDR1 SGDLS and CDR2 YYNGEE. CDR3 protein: CASTEGAGIQETQYF. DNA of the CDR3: TGTGCCAGCACCGAAGGGGCAGGAATACAAGAGACCCAGTACTTC. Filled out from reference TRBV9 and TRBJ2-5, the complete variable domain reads DSGVTQTPKHLITATGQRVTLRCSPRSGDLSVYWYQQSLDQGLQFLIQYYNGEERAKGNILERFSAQQFPDLHSELNLSSLELGDSALYFCASTEGAGIQETQYFGPGTRLLVL.

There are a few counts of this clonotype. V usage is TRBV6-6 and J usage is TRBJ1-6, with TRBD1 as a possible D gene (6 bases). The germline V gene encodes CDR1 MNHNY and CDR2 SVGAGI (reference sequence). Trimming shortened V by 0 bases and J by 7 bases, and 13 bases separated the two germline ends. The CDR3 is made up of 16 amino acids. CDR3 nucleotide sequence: TGTGCCAGCAGTTACTCCCAGGGGCAGGGGAATTCACCCCTCCACTTT. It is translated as CASSYSQGQGNSPLHF.

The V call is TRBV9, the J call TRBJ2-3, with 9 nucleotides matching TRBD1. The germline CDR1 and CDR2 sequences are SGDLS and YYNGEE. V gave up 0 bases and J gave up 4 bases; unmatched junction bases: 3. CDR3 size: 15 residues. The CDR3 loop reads CASSVDRGRADTQYF. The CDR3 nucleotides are TGTGCCAGCAGCGTAGACAGGGGGCGCGCAGATACGCAGTATTTT.

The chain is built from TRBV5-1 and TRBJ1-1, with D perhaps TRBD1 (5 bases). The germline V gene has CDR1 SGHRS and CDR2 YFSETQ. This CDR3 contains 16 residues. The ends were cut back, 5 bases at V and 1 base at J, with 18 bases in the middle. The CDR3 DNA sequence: TGCGCCAGCAGGAAAGGAACGGTCGACAGGAACACTGAAGCTTTCTTT. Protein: CASRKGTVDRNTEAFF.

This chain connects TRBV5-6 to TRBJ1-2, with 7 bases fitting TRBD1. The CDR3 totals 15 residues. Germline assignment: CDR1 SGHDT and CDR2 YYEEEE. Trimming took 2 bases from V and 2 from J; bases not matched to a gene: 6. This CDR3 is CASSFRSGGNYGYTF. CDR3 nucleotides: TGTGCCAGCAGCTTCCGTTCAGGGGGAAACTATGGCTACACCTTC.